These 27 T cell receptor beta chains originate from one sample sequenced in a study of OX40 agonist ivuxolimab in advanced cancers. Produced via immunoSEQ multiplex PCR; TCRdb's table is partial and in-frame only. This table has approximately 98,000 clones, 75% to 95% appearing once. The material sequenced was CD4+ or CD8+ T cells sorted from blood, taken in a trial of the OX40 agonist ivuxolimab. The receptors here all came from an adult with an advanced solid tumor such as melanoma, head and neck, liver or kidney cancer.

V gene TRBV6-1 combines with J gene TRBJ1-2, with D maybe TRBD1 (6 bases). Germline lookup yields CDR1 MNHNS and CDR2 SASEGT. The CDR3 loop spans 15 amino acids. Trimming pared 6 bases from V and 2 bases from J, leaving 16 bases between. DNA of the CDR3: TGTGCCAGCAGGCAACAGGGAGGGTCGAACTATGGCTACACCTTC. As protein: CASRQQGGSNYGYTF.

The CDR3 loop is CASSSRWGEQYF. The CDR3 DNA reads as TGTGCCAGCAGCTCCAGGTGGGGTGAGCAGTACTTC. V gene TRBV7-2 combines with J gene TRBJ2-5; no clear D. Trimming removed 4 bases at V and 11 bases at J, with 14 bases between. The CDR3 contains 12 residues. The germline V gene has CDR1 SGHTA and CDR2 FQGNSA.

CDR3 DNA sequence: TGCGCCAGCAGCATAGCCCTTGATACGCAGTATTTT. Protein product: CASSIALDTQYF. V and J are TRBV10-2 and TRBJ2-3, with D hard to call. The CDR3 consists of 12 residues. CDR1 is WSHSY and CDR2 is SAAADI in the germline V gene. Trimming stripped 6 bases from V and 6 bases from J, with 10 bases between.

V gene TRBV7-9 combines with J gene TRBJ2-7, with 7 bases aligning to TRBD1. CDR1 is SEHNR and CDR2 is FQNEAQ in the germline V gene (reference sequence). J gave up 6 bases and V 1 base, and 3 bases lay outside the gene matches. The CDR3 consists of 13 residues. CDR3 amino acids: CASSLVSGGEQYF. In DNA, the CDR3 is TGTGCCAGCAGCTTAGTGTCAGGGGGCGAGCAGTACTTC. The entire variable domain, with the rest obtained from reference TRBV7-9 and TRBJ2-7, is as follows: DTGVSQNPRHKITKRGQNVTFRCDPISEHNRLYWYRQTLGQGPEFLTYFQNEAQLEKSRLLSDRFSAERPKGSFSTLEIQRTEQGDSAMYLCASSLVSGGEQYFGPGTRLTVT.

The chain couples TRBV19 to TRBJ2-2; D gene uncertain. Germline CDR1 and CDR2: LNHDA and SQIVND (reference sequence). The CDR3 sequence is 11 residues long. The V end lost 8 bases, the J end lost 6 bases, and 7 bases lay between the germline ends. As DNA, the CDR3 is TGTGCCAGTCGTAACGCCGGGGAGCTGTTTTTT. It is translated as CASRNAGELFF. The full variable domain, rest sourced from reference TRBV19 and TRBJ2-2, is DGGITQSPKYLFRKEGQNVTLSCEQNLNHDAMYWYRQDPGQGLRLIYYSQIVNDFQKGDIAEGYSVSREKKESFPLTVTSAQKNPTAFYLCASRNAGELFFGEGSRLTVL.

V usage is TRBV18 and J usage is TRBJ1-1, with D tentatively TRBD1 (6 bases). V dropped 3 bases and J dropped 0 bases, with 8 bases sitting between them. The CDR3 covers 14 residues. Per the germline V gene, CDR1 is KGHSH and CDR2 is LQKENI. The chain's CDR3 is CASSPRDMNTEAFF. The CDR3 DNA reads as TGTGCCAGCTCACCGAGGGACATGAACACTGAAGCTTTCTTT.

This chain links TRBV4-1 with TRBJ2-7; perhaps TRBD2 as D (6 bases). With 1 base removed from V and 2 bases from J, the gap between germline ends came to 12 bases. This CDR3 contains 15 residues. In germline, CDR1 is MGHRA, CDR2 YSYEKL. For the CDR3, the DNA is TGCGCCAGCAGCCAAGCGGGACTGCAGACCTACGAGCAGTACTTC. It encodes CASSQAGLQTYEQYF.

The rearrangement links TRBV29-1 to TRBJ2-1, with 8 bases aligning to TRBD2. Germline-derived CDR1 and CDR2 are SQVTM and ANQGSEA. CDR3 length equals 14 residues. J lost 3 bases, V lost 7 bases, and 8 bases had no gene match. The chain's CDR3 is CSGGGAGVYNEQFF. CDR3 sequence (DNA): TGCAGCGGGGGAGGAGCGGGGGTCTACAATGAGCAGTTCTTC.

The rearrangement uses TRBV27 and TRBJ1-2; 10 bases are a match to TRBD1. Germline-derived CDR1 and CDR2 are MNHEY and SMNVEV (reference sequence). J gave up 5 bases and V 7 bases, and 10 bases lay outside the gene matches. The CDR3 has 15 residues. CDR3 bases: TGTGCCAGCACCTCCGGGACAGGGGCACGGTATGGCTACACCTTC. Its protein product is CASTSGTGARYGYTF.

The chain joins TRBV6-1 to TRBJ2-5; D may be TRBD1 or TRBD2 (6 bases each). Trimming shortened V by 0 bases and J by 6 bases, and 17 bases separated the two germline ends. The germline V gene has CDR1 MNHNS and CDR2 SASEGT. This CDR3 contains 16 residues. CDR3 in amino acids: CASSEARGSGAKTQYF. CDR3 sequence (DNA): TGTGCCAGCAGTGAAGCGCGAGGTTCGGGGGCCAAGACCCAGTACTTC.

This chain links TRBV2 with TRBJ2-1; no reliable D call. Germline CDR1 is SNHLY and CDR2 is FYNNEI. This CDR3 is 15 amino acids long. With 2 bases removed from V and 0 bases from J, the gap between germline ends came to 8 bases. CDR3 coding DNA: TGTGCCAGCAGTGAAATCTCGAGCTCCTACAATGAGCAGTTCTTC. Its protein product is CASSEISSSYNEQFF.

The J gene is TRBJ2-1, the V gene TRBV18; D is unclear. The length of the CDR3 is 15 residues. Trimming removed 2 bases at V and 1 base at J, with 9 bases between. Germline lookup yields CDR1 KGHSH and CDR2 LQKENI. The CDR3 nucleotides read TGTGCCAGCTCACCAATAGGGCAATCCTACAATGAGCAGTTCTTC. It yields the protein CASSPIGQSYNEQFF.

The rearrangement joins TRBV15 to TRBJ2-6; D not certain. The V end lost 0 bases, the J end lost 1 base, and 4 bases lay between the germline ends. In germline, CDR1 is LNHNV, CDR2 YYDKDF (reference sequence). The CDR3 length is 15 residues. CDR3 coding DNA: TGTGCCACCAGCAGAGATACTTCTGGGGCCAACGTCCTGACTTTC. Protein: CATSRDTSGANVLTF.

The chain uses TRBV6-6 and TRBJ2-7, with D unclear. This CDR3 has 14 residues. Per the germline V gene, CDR1 is MNHNY and CDR2 is SVGAGI (reference sequence). V lost 0 bases, J lost 2 bases, and 8 bases lay in between. CDR3 coding DNA: TGTGCCAGCAGTTACTCGAGTCAGCCCTACGAGCAGTACTTC. Amino acids: CASSYSSQPYEQYF.

This rearrangement joins TRBV21-1 to TRBJ2-7; the table gives TRBD1 as D, unverified against the DNA. TRBV21-1 is recorded as a pseudogene. The CDR3 spans 16 residues. In DNA form, the CDR3 reads TGTGCCACCCAAGACTTCCCGGGACAGGGCGCTTACGAGCAGTACTTC. This sequence encodes CATQDFPGQGAYEQYF.

The chain has TRBV30 and TRBJ2-6; D is unresolved. Between the trimmed V and J ends, which lost 3 bases and 1 base, there was a span of 4 bases. Germline CDR1 reads GTSNPN; CDR2 reads SVGIG (reference sequence). The length of the CDR3 is 13 residues. As DNA, the CDR3 is TGTGCCTGGAGGGTATCTGGGGCCAACGTCCTGACTTTC. This codes for CAWRVSGANVLTF.

This sequence joins TRBV2 and TRBJ1-6; D is perhaps TRBD1 (5 bases). This CDR3 is built from 14 residues. Germline V gene lookup returns CDR1 SNHLY and CDR2 FYNNEI. V lost 1 base, J lost 14 bases, and 15 bases lay in between. The CDR3 loop reads CASSEDLPGGALHF. The CDR3 nucleotides read TGTGCCAGCAGTGAAGACCTTCCTGGGGGTGCCCTCCACTTT.

The V and J genes are TRBV11-2 and TRBJ1-1; TRBD1 is a possible D gene (5 bases). The CDR3 consists of 13 residues. Deletions cut 0 bases from V and 11 bases from J, with 13 bases between. CDR1 and CDR2 (germline): SGHAT, FQNNGV. The CDR3 nucleotides are TGTGCCAGCAGCTTAGATCGGGGGGGTGGCGCTTTCTTT. This sequence encodes CASSLDRGGGAFF.

The V gene is TRBV6-5, the J gene TRBJ2-3; no clear D gene. Trimming took 6 bases from V and 0 from J, leaving 7 bases between them. Germline assignment: CDR1 MNHEY and CDR2 SVGAGI. The CDR3 consists of 13 residues. CDR3 DNA sequence: TGTGCCAGCAGGCCCGGGAGCACAGATACGCAGTATTTT. Translation gives CASRPGSTDTQYF.

The CDR3 reads CASSKDRDPSYNEQFF. The CDR3 bases are TGTGCCAGCAGCAAAGACAGGGATCCCTCCTACAATGAGCAGTTCTTC. This chain joins TRBV7-3 and TRBJ2-1, with 7 bases matching TRBD1. Trimming took 5 bases from V and 0 from J; bases not matched to a gene: 7. This CDR3 region has 16 residues. The V gene's germline CDR1 is SGHTA and CDR2 FQGTGA.

This clone was recorded only once. V is TRBV19 and J is TRBJ2-6; TRBD2 agrees at 10 bases. The CDR3 contains 19 residues. The germline V gene encodes CDR1 LNHDA and CDR2 SQIVND (reference sequence). Trimming removed 10 bases from V and 0 bases from J; junction bases left unmatched: 15. CDR3: CATSWLLAGSISGANVLTF. The DNA of the CDR3 is TGTGCCACCAGCTGGCTACTAGCGGGGTCCATCTCTGGGGCCAACGTCCTGACTTTC.

This clone was recorded only once. V gene TRBV4-2 combines with J gene TRBJ2-5; unclear D gene. Germline CDR1 and CDR2: LGHNA and YNFKEQ. This CDR3 has 16 amino acids. The V and J ends lost 5 bases and 1 base respectively, with 17 bases between them. The chain's CDR3 is CASSGVLPGSQETQYF. The DNA of the CDR3 is TGTGCCAGCAGCGGGGTGCTACCCGGGTCCCAAGAGACCCAGTACTTC.

The chain recombines TRBV5-6 with TRBJ1-5; D gene ambiguous. This CDR3 spans 15 amino acids. Germline lookup yields CDR1 SGHDT and CDR2 YYEEEE. Trimming took 1 base from V and 4 from J, leaving 12 bases between them. DNA for the CDR3: TGTGCCAGCAGCTTGAATATGGGGAGGAATCAGCCCCAGCATTTT. This gives the protein CASSLNMGRNQPQHF.

J is TRBJ1-2 and V is TRBV9, with 10 nucleotides matching TRBD1. Germline CDR1 SGDLS, CDR2 YYNGEE. The CDR3 contains 18 residues. With V trimmed by 0 bases and J by 2 bases, 10 bases remained unmatched. The CDR3 loop reads CASSVGDTTGGVNYGYTF. As DNA, the CDR3 is TGTGCCAGCAGCGTAGGAGATACGACAGGGGGCGTAAACTATGGCTACACCTTC.

CDR3 amino acids: CASSLGRPPNTYEQYF. The DNA of the CDR3 is TGTGCCAGCAGTCTAGGCCGGCCACCGAATACCTACGAGCAGTACTTC. This chain links TRBV27 with TRBJ2-7, with D unclear. Per germline, CDR1 MNHEY and CDR2 SMNVEV (reference sequence). V lost 5 bases and J 2 bases, leaving 19 bases between the germline ends. This CDR3 has 16 amino acids.

This chain uses TRBV15 with TRBJ2-7; TRBD2 aligns across 16 bases. The CDR3 spans 18 residues. The germline gives CDR1 LNHNV, CDR2 YYDKDF (reference sequence). J gave up 3 bases and V 0 bases, and 5 bases lay outside the gene matches. The CDR3 DNA sequence: TGTGCCACCAGCAGAGATTTCGGGACTAGCGGGAGGGGCTACGAGCAGTACTTC. This encodes CATSRDFGTSGRGYEQYF. Full variable domain (remainder filled in from reference TRBV15 and TRBJ2-7): DAMVIQNPRYQVTQFGKPVTLSCSQTLNHNVMYWYQQKSSQAPKLLFHYYDKDFNNEADTPDNFQSRRPNTSFCFLDIRSPGLGDTAMYLCATSRDFGTSGRGYEQYFGPGTRLTVT.

This chain connects TRBV30 to TRBJ1-1, with a weak D call TRBD1 (6 bases). The V end lost 3 bases, the J end lost 0 bases, and 11 bases lay between the germline ends. Per germline, CDR1 GTSNPN and CDR2 SVGIG (reference sequence). CDR3 size: 14 residues. This CDR3 reads CAWRGTPMNTEAFF. Written as DNA, the CDR3 is TGTGCCTGGAGGGGGACACCGATGAACACTGAAGCTTTCTTT.